The T cell receptor (beta chain) described here comes from a study of blood T cell repertoires in COVID-19. Looking at the study overall: Some COVID-19 samples were acute and others convalescent; all came from the United States, Italy and Spain. PBMCs, B-cell-depleted T cells, or T cells provided the cDNA or gDNA that made up the material.

Authors' data handling: The authors estimated nucleated cell counts from reference gene primer amplification. Sequenced by immunoSEQ multiplex PCR; TCRdb stores in-frame clones only, minus some. That table gives V, J and clone size, and the DNA gave D and trimming. This sample has over 350,000 clones, with 80% to 90% found just once. The sequenced sample was peripheral blood. The sequence came from a woman aged 30 to 39 with acute or convalescent COVID-19.

The CDR3 DNA reads TGCGCCAGCAGCTTGATCGGACAGGGGGGCCCGTCCTTCTATGGCTACACCTTC. Translated, it gives CASSLIGQGGPSFYGYTF. This chain uses TRBV5-1 with TRBJ1-2; 10 bases map to TRBD1. CDR1 and CDR2 from the germline V gene are SGHRS and YFSETQ. The CDR3 consists of 18 residues. With 1 base clipped from V and 4 bases from J, the junction kept 13 bases outside the gene matches.